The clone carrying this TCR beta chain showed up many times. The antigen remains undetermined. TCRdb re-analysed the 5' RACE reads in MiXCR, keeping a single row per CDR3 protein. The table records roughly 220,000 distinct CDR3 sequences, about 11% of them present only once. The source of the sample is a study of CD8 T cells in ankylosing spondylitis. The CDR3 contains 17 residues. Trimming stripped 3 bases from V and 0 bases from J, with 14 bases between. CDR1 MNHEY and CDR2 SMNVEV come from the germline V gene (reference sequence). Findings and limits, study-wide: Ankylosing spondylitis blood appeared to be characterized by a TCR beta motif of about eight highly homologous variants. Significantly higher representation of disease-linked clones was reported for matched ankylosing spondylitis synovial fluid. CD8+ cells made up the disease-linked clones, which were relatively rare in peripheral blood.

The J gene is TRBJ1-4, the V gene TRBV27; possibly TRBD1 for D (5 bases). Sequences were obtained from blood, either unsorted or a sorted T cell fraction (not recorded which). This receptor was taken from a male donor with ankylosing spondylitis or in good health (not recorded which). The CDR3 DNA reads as TGTGCCAGCAGTTTTTGGGGGGTTCCCACAACTAATGAAAAACTGTTTTTT. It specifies CASSFWGVPTTNEKLFF.